These 2 T cell receptor beta chains were all obtained from the same sample, sequenced in a study of T cells after yellow fever vaccination (dated by TCRdb to the late 2010s). Reading the label with the study, this specimen's treatment or condition is: live attenuated yellow fever vaccine strain. The library came from 5' RACE. TCRdb lists the instrument as Illumina NovaSeq 6000. The public reads were run again by TCRdb, first through fastp at Q25 and then through MiXCR, and only productive beta chains were kept. All rows with the same CDR3 protein become a single entry with the most common DNA and genes. This sample gives some 240,000 distinct CDR3 sequences in total; approximately 3.2% of them show up just once. The top ten clonotypes cover around 3.2% of the sample. The material was CD4+ T cells sorted from PBMCs, obtained 10 days after the yellow fever booster vaccination. All receptors derive from a man aged 18 to 29 who received the YFV17D yellow fever vaccine.

This clonotype was recorded at least ten times. The V call is TRBV20-1, the J call TRBJ2-2, with D perhaps being TRBD1 or TRBD2 (6 bases each). The CDR3 is 15 residues long. Trimming removed 0 bases from V and 5 bases from J, with 13 bases in between. The germline gives CDR1 DFQATT, CDR2 SNEGSKA (reference sequence). This chain's CDR3 is CSAREGGLKTGELFF. CDR3 coding DNA: TGCAGTGCTAGAGAAGGGGGGTTAAAAACCGGGGAGCTGTTTTTT.

The V and J genes are TRBV10-1 and TRBJ2-1; the D is unclear. V was pared by 0 bases and J by 9 bases, with 12 bases between. The CDR3 length is 14 residues. CDR1 and CDR2 (germline): WNHNN, SYGVQD (reference sequence). The CDR3 reads CASSESRVVSEQFF. DNA for the CDR3: TGCGCCAGCAGTGAGTCGAGAGTCGTTAGTGAGCAGTTCTTC.